This TCR beta chain originates from a study of blood T cell repertoires in COVID-19. Background on the study: Acute and convalescent COVID-19 specimens originated in the United States, Italy and Spain. Nucleic acid was either cDNA or gDNA, and it came from T cells, B-cell-depleted T cells, or PBMCs.

The CDR3 consists of 16 residues. Germline V gene sequence: CDR1 MGHDK, CDR2 SYGVNS. Turning to this clone: The junction differs from germline at one of its ends, possibly a read error.

In the study's own analysis: The authors estimated nucleated cell counts from reference gene primer amplification. Using immunoSEQ multiplex PCR, the repertoire was profiled, and TCRdb retains in-frame clones only, with some absent. V and J calls and clone size are as listed in that table; D and trimming were resolved from the DNA. This sample yields about 14,000 clones, of which around 80% are seen a single time; around 26% belongs to the top ten. The sequence was obtained from a woman aged 50 to 65 with active or convalescent COVID-19. Sequencing input: peripheral blood. J is TRBJ2-5 and V is TRBV25-1, with 11 bases that match TRBD2. This CDR3 reads CASSEFSLAGGPLTDF. The CDR3 DNA is TGTGCCAGCAGTGAATTTAGCCTAGCGGGAGGTCCTTTAACGGACTTC.